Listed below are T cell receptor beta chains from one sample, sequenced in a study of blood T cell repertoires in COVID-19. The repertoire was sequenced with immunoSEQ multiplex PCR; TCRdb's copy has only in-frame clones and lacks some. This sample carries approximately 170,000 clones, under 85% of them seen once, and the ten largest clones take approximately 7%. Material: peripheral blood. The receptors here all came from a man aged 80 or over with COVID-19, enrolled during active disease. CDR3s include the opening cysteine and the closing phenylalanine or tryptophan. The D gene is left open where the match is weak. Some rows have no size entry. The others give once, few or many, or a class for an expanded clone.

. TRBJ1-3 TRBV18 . CASLGATGNTIYF TGTGCCAGCCTGGGGGCAACTGGAAACACCATATATTTT
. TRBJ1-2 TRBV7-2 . CASSSVGGLYGYTF TGTGCCAGCAGCTCCGTCGGGGGACTATATGGCTACACCTTC
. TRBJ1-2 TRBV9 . CASSGYSRTENYGYTF TGTGCCAGCAGCGGATACTCCCGGACAGAAAACTATGGCTACACCTTC
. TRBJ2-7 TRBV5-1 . CASSAGQISYEQYF TGCGCCAGCAGCGCCGGACAGATCTCCTACGAGCAGTACTTC
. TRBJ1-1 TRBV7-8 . CASSLVRAGTEAFF TGTGCCAGCAGCTTAGTTAGGGCGGGCACTGAAGCTTTCTTT
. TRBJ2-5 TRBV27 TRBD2 CASKGLAGAVRQTQYF TGTGCCAGCAAGGGACTAGCGGGGGCCGTGCGACAGACCCAGTACTTC
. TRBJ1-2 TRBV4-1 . CASSQEITRRSGYTF TGCGCCAGCAGCCAAGAAATAACAAGACGGAGTGGCTACACCTTC
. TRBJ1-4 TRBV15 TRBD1 CATSFGTGHEKLFF TGTGCCACCAGTTTCGGGACAGGGCATGAAAAACTGTTTTTT
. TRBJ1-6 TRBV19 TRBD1 CASSEDRGNSPLHF TGTGCCAGTAGCGAGGACAGGGGTAATTCACCCCTCCACTTT
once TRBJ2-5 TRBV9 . CASSVASGTQETQYF TGTGCCAGCAGCGTAGCCTCCGGGACACAAGAGACCCAGTACTTC
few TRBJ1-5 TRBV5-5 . CASSLVADQPQHF TGTGCCAGCAGCTTAGTAGCCGACCAGCCCCAGCATTTT
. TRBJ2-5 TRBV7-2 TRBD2 CASSMGLAGGPETQYF TGTGCCAGCAGCATGGGACTAGCGGGGGGGCCAGAGACCCAGTACTTC
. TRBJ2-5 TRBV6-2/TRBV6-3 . CASSYSILHREETQYF TGTGCCAGCAGTTACTCGATCCTTCACAGGGAAGAGACCCAGTACTTC
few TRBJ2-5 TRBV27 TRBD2 CASSLTGGFQETQYF TGTGCCAGCAGTTTGACGGGGGGGTTCCAAGAGACCCAGTACTTC